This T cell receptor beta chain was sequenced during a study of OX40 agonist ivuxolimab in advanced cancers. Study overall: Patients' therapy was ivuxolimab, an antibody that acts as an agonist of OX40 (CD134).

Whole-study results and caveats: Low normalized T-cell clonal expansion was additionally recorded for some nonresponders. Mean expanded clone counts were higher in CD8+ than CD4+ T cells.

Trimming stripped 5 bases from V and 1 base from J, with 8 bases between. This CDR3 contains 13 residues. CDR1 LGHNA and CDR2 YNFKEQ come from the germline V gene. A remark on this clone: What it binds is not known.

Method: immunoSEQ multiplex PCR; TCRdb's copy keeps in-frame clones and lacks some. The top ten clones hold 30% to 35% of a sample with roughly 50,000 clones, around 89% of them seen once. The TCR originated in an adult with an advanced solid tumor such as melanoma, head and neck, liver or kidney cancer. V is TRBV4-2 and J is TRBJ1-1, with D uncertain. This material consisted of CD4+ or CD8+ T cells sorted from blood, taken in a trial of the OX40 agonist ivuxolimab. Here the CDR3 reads CASSLVGNTEAFF. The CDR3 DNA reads TGTGCCAGCAGCTTGGTGGGGAACACTGAAGCTTTCTTT.